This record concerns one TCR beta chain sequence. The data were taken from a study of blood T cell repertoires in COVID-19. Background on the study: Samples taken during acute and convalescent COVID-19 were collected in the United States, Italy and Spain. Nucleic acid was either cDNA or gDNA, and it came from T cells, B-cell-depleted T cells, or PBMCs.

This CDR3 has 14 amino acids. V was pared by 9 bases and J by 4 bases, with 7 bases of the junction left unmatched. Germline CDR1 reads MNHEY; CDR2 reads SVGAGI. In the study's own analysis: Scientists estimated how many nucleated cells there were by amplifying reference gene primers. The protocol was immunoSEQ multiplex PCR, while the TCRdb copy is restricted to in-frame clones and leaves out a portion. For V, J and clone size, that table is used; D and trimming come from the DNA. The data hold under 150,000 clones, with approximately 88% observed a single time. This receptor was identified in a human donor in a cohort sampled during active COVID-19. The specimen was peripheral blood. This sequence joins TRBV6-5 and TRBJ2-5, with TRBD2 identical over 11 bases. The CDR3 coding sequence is TGTGCCAGGTTAGCGGGGGGGCTCGGAGAGACCCAGTACTTC. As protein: CARLAGGLGETQYF.